Listed below are T cell receptor beta chains from one sample, sequenced in a study of Ad26.COV2.S vaccination and SARS-CoV-2 variants. The protocol was immunoSEQ multiplex PCR, while the TCRdb copy is restricted to in-frame clones and leaves out a portion. The table shows 500,000 or so clones, with around 88% occurring only once. The specimen was peripheral blood, collected in a trial of Ad26.COV2.S vaccine versus placebo. These receptor sequences come from a person aged 18-65 years who received the Ad26.COV2.S COVID-19 vaccine or a placebo. Both conserved end residues are part of each CDR3. D genes are given only for firm matches. Rows may omit the clone size; those that give it use once, few, many or a size class.

NA,TRBJ1-4,TRBV27,NA,TGTGCCAGCAGTTTATCGAAGTGGGGCCGTCATGAAAAACTGTTTTTT,CASSLSKWGRHEKLFF
NA,TRBJ1-2,TRBV6-6,NA,TGTGCCAGCAGTTACTTACATAGTAACTATGGCTACACCTTC,CASSYLHSNYGYTF
NA,TRBJ2-2,TRBV28,NA,TGTGCCAGCAGTTTCGACAGGCTAAGGAGCGGGGAGCTGTTTTTT,CASSFDRLRSGELFF
NA,TRBJ2-2,TRBV6-5,NA,TGTGCCAGTCATAGCGGAACGAACACCGGGGAGCTGTTTTTT,CASHSGTNTGELFF
many,TRBJ2-7,TRBV2,NA,TGTGCCAGCATTGGGACCCTATTGAGAGACGAGCAGTACTTC,CASIGTLLRDEQYF
NA,TRBJ2-3,TRBV9,TRBD2,TGTGCCAGCAGCGTAGCAAGCGGGAGGGGCACAGATACGCAGTATTTT,CASSVASGRGTDTQYF
NA,TRBJ1-2,TRBV7-9,NA,TGTGCCAGCAGCTTACTGGCCAGCACTTATGGCTACACCTTC,CASSLLASTYGYTF
NA,TRBJ1-2,TRBV10-3,NA,TGTGCCATCAGTGAGGTTGTCCGGATGGACTATGGCTACACCTTC,CAISEVVRMDYGYTF
NA,TRBJ2-3,TRBV5-1,NA,TGCGCCAGCAGCTCCCGGGGGTACGGCAACACAGATACGCAGTATTTT,CASSSRGYGNTDTQYF
NA,TRBJ2-3,TRBV7-3,TRBD2,TGTGCCAGCAGCTTTCTCCCCGTGCCTAGCGGGACCACAGATACGCAGTATTTT,CASSFLPVPSGTTDTQYF
NA,TRBJ2-7,TRBV5-1,TRBD1,TGCGCCAGCAGCCCGGGACAGATCTACGAGCAGTACTTC,CASSPGQIYEQYF
NA,TRBJ1-1,TRBV6-2/TRBV6-3,NA,TGTGCCAGCAGTTACTCGGGGAGGGGGGTCCTGGCTGAAGCTTTCTTT,CASSYSGRGVLAEAFF
NA,TRBJ2-7,TRBV14,TRBD1,TGTGCCAGCAGCCTCCGAGGGGGCATCCCCTCCTACGAGCAGTACTTC,CASSLRGGIPSYEQYF